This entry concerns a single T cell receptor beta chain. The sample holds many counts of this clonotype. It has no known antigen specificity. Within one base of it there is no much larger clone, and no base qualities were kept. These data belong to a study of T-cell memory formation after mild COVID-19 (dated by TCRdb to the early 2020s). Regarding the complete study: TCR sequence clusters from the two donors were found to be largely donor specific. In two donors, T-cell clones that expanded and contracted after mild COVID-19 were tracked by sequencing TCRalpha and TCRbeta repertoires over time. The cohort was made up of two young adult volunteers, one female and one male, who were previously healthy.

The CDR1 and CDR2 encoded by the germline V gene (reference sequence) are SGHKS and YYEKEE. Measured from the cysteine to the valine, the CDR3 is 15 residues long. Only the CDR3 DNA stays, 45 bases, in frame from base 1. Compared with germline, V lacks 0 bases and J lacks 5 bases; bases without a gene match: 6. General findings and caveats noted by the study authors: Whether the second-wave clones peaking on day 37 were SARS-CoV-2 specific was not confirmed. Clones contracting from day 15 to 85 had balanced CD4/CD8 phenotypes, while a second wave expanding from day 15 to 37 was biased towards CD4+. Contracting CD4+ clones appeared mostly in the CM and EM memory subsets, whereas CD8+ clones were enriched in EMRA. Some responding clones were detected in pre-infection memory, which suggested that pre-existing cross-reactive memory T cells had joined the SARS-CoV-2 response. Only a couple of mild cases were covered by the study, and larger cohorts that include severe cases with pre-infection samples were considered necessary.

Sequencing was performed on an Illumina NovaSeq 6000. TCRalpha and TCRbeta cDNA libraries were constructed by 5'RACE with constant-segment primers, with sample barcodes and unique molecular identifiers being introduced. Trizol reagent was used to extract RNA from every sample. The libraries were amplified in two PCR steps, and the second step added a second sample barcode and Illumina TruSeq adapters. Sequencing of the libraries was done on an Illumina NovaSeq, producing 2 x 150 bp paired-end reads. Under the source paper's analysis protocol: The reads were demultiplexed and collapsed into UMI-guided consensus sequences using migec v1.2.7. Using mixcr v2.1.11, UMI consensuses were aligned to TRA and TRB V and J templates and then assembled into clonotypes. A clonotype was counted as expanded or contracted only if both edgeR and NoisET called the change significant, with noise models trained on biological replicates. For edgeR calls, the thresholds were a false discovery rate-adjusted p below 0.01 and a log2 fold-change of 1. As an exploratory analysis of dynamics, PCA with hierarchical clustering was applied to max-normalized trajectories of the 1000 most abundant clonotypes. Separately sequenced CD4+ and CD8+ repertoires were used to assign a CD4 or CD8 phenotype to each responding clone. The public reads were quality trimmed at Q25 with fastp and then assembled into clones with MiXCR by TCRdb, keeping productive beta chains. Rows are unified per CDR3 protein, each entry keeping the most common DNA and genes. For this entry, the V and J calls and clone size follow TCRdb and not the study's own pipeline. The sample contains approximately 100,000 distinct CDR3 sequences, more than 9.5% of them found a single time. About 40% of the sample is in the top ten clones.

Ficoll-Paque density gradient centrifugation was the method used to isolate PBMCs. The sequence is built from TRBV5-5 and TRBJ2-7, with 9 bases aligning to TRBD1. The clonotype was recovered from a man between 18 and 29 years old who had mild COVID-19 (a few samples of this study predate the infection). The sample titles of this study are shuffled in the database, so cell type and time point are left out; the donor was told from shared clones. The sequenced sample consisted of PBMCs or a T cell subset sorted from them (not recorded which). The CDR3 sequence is CASSLEGGQGNEQYV. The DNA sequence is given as TGTGCCAGCAGCTTGGAGGGCGGACAGGGGAACGAGCAGTACGTC.